This entry is about one T cell receptor beta chain. Its antigen is unidentified. RNA transcripts served as the template for amplifying TCR beta CDR3 regions. First-round RT-PCR with HTBI primers amplified the TCR CDR3 region. TCRdb independently ran MiXCR on the multiplex PCR reads; one entry per CDR3 protein. Here the sample spans 530,000 or so distinct CDR3 sequences, about half being singletons. The source of the sample is a study of T cells in Graves' hyperthyroidism and ophthalmopathy. V lost 5 bases and J lost 0, with 16 bases in between. The germline V gene has CDR1 MGHDK and CDR2 SYGVNS. This CDR3 contains 16 residues. Study conclusions and caveats: Most clonotypes expanded in thyroid above 0.001 were likewise present in blood.

Reasons for excluding patients were uncontrolled infection, other autoimmune disease, pregnancy or lactation. Diagnostic decisions used clinical symptoms, serum thyroxine and TRAb, thyroid ultrasound and orbital computed tomography. This TCR came from a woman aged 18-30 years with Graves' hyperthyroidism. Sequenced input: peripheral blood or thyroid tissue (not recorded which). The genes are TRBV25-1 and TRBJ1-1; the D is unclear. The chain's CDR3 is CASSSPLLLMNTEAFF. CDR3 DNA sequence: TGTGCCAGCAGTTCTCCCCTGTTGTTGATGAACACTGAAGCTTTCTTT.